These 7 T cell receptor beta chains share one sample of origin, sequenced in a study of T-cell reconstitution after alpha-beta-depleted transplantation in children (dated by TCRdb to the mid-2010s). This specimen's treatment or condition label, interpreted: allogeneic hematopoietic cell transplantation with graft depleted of TCRalphabeta T cells and CD19 B cells. The library was built by means of PCR. Sequencing took place on an Illumina HiSeq 2500. To normalize quantification of the TCRbeta repertoire, the TCR libraries were built with molecular barcoding that relied on unique molecular identifiers. TCRdb applied fastp at Q25 and MiXCR to the public reads, then kept only in-frame beta chains. A single entry per CDR3 protein holds the most common genes and DNA from its merged rows. The sample profile shows hundreds of thousands of distinct CDR3 sequences; about an eighth of them were found once. 0.79% of the sample belongs to the ten largest clones.

The material was PBMCs, obtained before TCRalphabeta/CD19-depleted stem cell transplant. The receptors were sampled from a girl aged 2 to 10 with congenital amegakaryocytic thrombocytopenia, due to receive a stem cell transplant.

The rearrangement joins TRBV20-1 to TRBJ1-5; TRBD1 matches at 7 bases. CDR3 length equals 15 residues. V shed 4 bases, J shed 4 bases, and the junction held 10 bases outside the gene matches. CDR1 DFQATT and CDR2 SNEGSKA come from the germline V gene (reference sequence). CDR3 protein: CSAKTQTGRNQPQHF. CDR3 in DNA: TGCAGTGCTAAAACTCAGACAGGGAGGAATCAGCCCCAGCATTTT.

This clonotype was observed many times. The chain combines TRBV20-1 with TRBJ1-3; 8 bases fit TRBD1. Germline loops: CDR1 DFQATT, CDR2 SNEGSKA (reference sequence). The CDR3 runs to 14 residues. V lost 6 bases, J lost 0 bases, and 4 bases stayed unmatched. The CDR3 reads CSARTGGSGNTIYF. CDR3 coding DNA: TGCAGTGCGCGAACAGGGGGCTCTGGAAACACCATATATTTT.

This clonotype was observed at least ten times. The chain employs TRBV5-5 and TRBJ2-3; perhaps TRBD2 as D (6 bases). Trimming shortened V by 2 bases and J by 4 bases, and 14 bases separated the two germline ends. The germline V gene encodes CDR1 SGHKS and CDR2 YYEKEE (reference sequence). The CDR3 contains 15 residues. The DNA of the CDR3 is TGTGCCAGCAGCTTCGGGGGAATCTATGCAGATACGCAGTATTTT. Residues: CASSFGGIYADTQYF. The entire variable domain, with the rest obtained from reference TRBV5-5 and TRBJ2-3, is as follows: DAGVTQSPTHLIKTRGQQVTLRCSPISGHKSVSWYQQVLGQGPQFIFQYYEKEERGRGNFPDRFSARQFPNYSSELNVNALLLGDSALYLCASSFGGIYADTQYFGPGTRLTVL.

There are a few counts of this clonotype. This chain uses TRBV7-2 with TRBJ2-1; 7 nucleotides line up with TRBD1. Trimming cost V 2 bases and J 9 bases; bases outside gene matches: 4. The germline CDR1 and CDR2 sequences are SGHTA and FQGNSA. The CDR3 length is 13 residues. CDR3 DNA: TGTGCCAGCAGCTTAAAGGGGGCGATTGAGCAGTTCTTC. Its protein product is CASSLKGAIEQFF.

This clonotype was observed a few times. The gene calls are TRBV5-1 and TRBJ2-7; 8 nucleotides agree with TRBD2. V gave up 2 bases and J gave up 6 bases; unmatched junction bases: 4. The germline CDR1 and CDR2 sequences are SGHRS and YFSETQ. The CDR3 extends over 13 amino acids. As DNA, the CDR3 is TGCGCCAGCAGCTTAGCGGGAGCGGCCGAGCAGTACTTC. It translates to CASSLAGAAEQYF.

This clonotype was recorded at least ten times. The rearrangement joins TRBV14 to TRBJ1-1; a possible D gene is TRBD1 (5 bases). The CDR3 is 15 amino acids. Germline CDR1 SGHDN, CDR2 FVKESK. The V and J ends lost 5 bases and 1 base respectively, with 14 bases between them. The CDR3 sequence: CASSRDGTPNTEAFF. Here the CDR3 DNA reads TGTGCCAGCAGCAGAGACGGGACCCCGAACACTGAAGCTTTCTTT.

This clonotype has just a few counts. The chain combines TRBV7-9 with TRBJ2-7; D may correspond to TRBD1 or TRBD2 (5 bases each). The CDR3 contains 13 residues. V was pared by 8 bases and J by 0 bases, with 11 bases between. Germline loops: CDR1 SEHNR, CDR2 FQNEAQ (reference sequence). The chain's CDR3 is CASGTPSSYEQYF. DNA of the CDR3: TGTGCCAGCGGGACGCCGAGCTCCTACGAGCAGTACTTC.